This T cell receptor (beta chain) was identified in a study of human thymus T cells (dated by TCRdb to 2019 to 2021). Concerning the study at large: The study described the TCR alpha and beta repertoires in about 8 infant thymus samples and a few matching peripheral blood samples. The infant donors were about 6 to 244 days old, and the cohort included five or six males and a couple of females.

Turning to this clone: Its antigen target is currently unknown. Per-base qualities were not stored, and no clone one base away is much larger.

Using the immunoSEQ multiplex PCR assay, the TCRB and TCRAD loci were amplified from a standardized quantity of quality-controlled genomic DNA. The amplicons covered the V(D)J region and were long enough to include the CDR3 and to identify the V and J genes. The amplicons were sequenced on an Illumina platform via the commercial immunoSEQ service. Under the source paper's analysis protocol: Primer bias and sequencing errors were corrected as previously described, and TCRAD and TCRB were defined on the basis of the IMGT database. immunoSEQ Analyzer 3.0 and VDJTools were used for repertoire analysis, which covered basic statistics, V/J segment usage, diversity estimates, rarefaction and pairwise overlap. Diversity was estimated using the Chao1, ChaoE, Efron-Thisted, Shannon and inverse Simpson indices, and was also estimated on datasets down-sampled to the size of the smallest sample. Repertoire overlap used strict matching of CDR3 nucleotide sequence, V gene and J gene, with Jaccard-based multidimensional scaling clustering. TCRdb retrieved this table from immuneACCESS and kept in-frame rearrangements only. Not all clones are present; in checked studies, unresolved V genes account for under half, and no reason is known for the remainder. From that table come the V and J calls and clone size; the DNA was used to work out D and trimming. This sample gives roughly 60,000 clones in total; roughly 94% of them show up just once. Approximately 6% of the sample goes to the ten largest clones.

The CDR3 sequence holds 16 residues, the cysteine and phenylalanine included. Only CDR3 DNA is held: 48 bases, read in frame from base 1. The donors were immunologically healthy infants in Finland who had open corrective cardiac surgery for congenital heart defects. During surgery, a small about 0.5-1 mL aliquot of peripheral blood was collected from four of the eight donors. For blood samples, genomic DNA was extracted from all available leukocytes instead of from a fixed number of cells. ACK lysis buffer was used to remove erythrocytes from blood, and the leukocytes were stored at -70 degrees C as pellets. A QIAsymphony instrument was used to extract genomic DNA from the frozen cell pellets. General findings and caveats noted by the study authors: Thymus samples yielded on average approximately 800,000 unique TCRB clonotypes, compared with 80,000 to 95,000 from blood samples. Usage of V and J gene segments appeared to be biased in both the thymic and the peripheral blood repertoires.

The V and J genes are TRBV21-1 and TRBJ2-5; the table's D gene call, TRBD2, was not cross checked with the DNA. TRBV21-1 counts as a pseudogene. What was sequenced was blood. The source of this sequence is a boy in the first two years of life with a congenital heart defect but otherwise immunologically healthy. CDR3 protein: CASSKALSEYQETQYF. The nucleotide sequence reads as follows: TGTGCCAGCAGCAAAGCGCTTTCCGAGTACCAAGAGACCCAGTACTTC.